This section outlines one T cell receptor beta chain sequence together with its context. The antigen it binds to is not known. Base qualities are missing; no much larger clone stands one base away. This sample is drawn from a study of blood T cell repertoires in COVID-19 (TCRdb year 2020). With regard to the full study: Samples from collaborators originated in the United States, Italy and Spain and spanned both the acute and convalescent phases of COVID-19. Sample metadata almost always included a de-identified subject ID, COVID-19 status, age in years and sex. HLA class I and class II types, where available, came from metadata supplied by the sample provider rather than from assay-based typing. Samples came from the ongoing ImmuneRACE study (first 160 participants) plus 1,254 subjects from 6 global collaborators. The repertoires were released in a freely available public database intended as a resource for research on the immune response to SARS-CoV-2. The prospective study material was composed of cDNA or gDNA derived from T cells, B-cell-depleted T cells, or PBMCs. Deeply sampled blood TCRbeta repertoires from subjects exposed to, actively infected with, or recovered from COVID-19 were included in the dataset.

Collaborating institutions collected whole blood in K2EDTA tubes following their own protocols. For TCRbeta analysis, collaborators shipped samples in one of three forms: frozen whole blood, isolated PBMCs, or DNA extracted from either of those sample types. The full study reports these points: How much clinical and demographic metadata was included differed by source and by participant, and the metadata was provided uncurated.

The immunoSEQ Assay, a bias-controlled multiplex PCR, was used to amplify TCRbeta CDR3 regions from genomic DNA. The published analysis was carried out like this. The number of nucleated cells in each sample was estimated from the amplification of reference gene primers within the assay. To quantify the absolute abundance of each unique TCRbeta CDR3 rearrangement, sequence reads were collapsed and filtered. For each sample, productive Simpson clonality was calculated as the square root of Simpson's diversity index across productive rearrangements. The immuneACCESS repertoire file appears here via TCRdb, limited to in-frame rearrangements. These files lack a portion of the clones; in checked studies, under half of the deficit traces to unresolved V genes, and the cause of the others is not known. V and J calls and clone size are as listed in that table; D and trimming were resolved from the DNA. The sample yields about 210,000 clones; 70% to 90% were counted once. The ten largest clones capture 7.5% to 8% of the sample.

This clonotype originated in a woman in her forties or fifties with active or convalescent COVID-19. The sample was peripheral blood.

The CDR3 loop reads CASTERLGLGTDTQYF. The sequenced DNA: TGTGCCAGCACCGAGCGGCTTGGACTAGGCACAGATACGCAGTATTTT. The chain employs TRBV11-2 and TRBJ2-3; 7 nucleotides in the junction match TRBD2. Trimming accounts for 7 bases at V and 1 base at J, while the number of junction bases matched to no gene is 11. From its cysteine to its phenylalanine, the CDR3 spans 16 amino acids. CDR3 DNA only is kept here, 48 bases in frame from base 1. CDR1 SGHAT and CDR2 FQNNGV are derived from the germline V gene. Outside the CDR3, residues come from the reference TRBV11-2 and TRBJ2-3 proteins, so the full variable domain is: EAGVAQSPRYKIIEKRQSVAFWCNPISGHATLYWYQQILGQGPKLLIQFQNNGVVDDSQLPKDRFSAERLKGVDSTLKIQPAKLEDSAVYLCASTERLGLGTDTQYFGPGTRLTVL.